This entry describes one T cell receptor (beta chain). The CDR3 consists of 15 residues. Germline V lookup: CDR1 SGHRS, CDR2 YFSETQ. Trimming took 4 bases from V and 3 from J; bases not matched to a gene: 8. 60 Vbeta and 13 Jbeta primers were used in PCR. Repertoires were generated with immunoSEQ multiplex PCR, while TCRdb's copy carries only in-frame clones and drops some. The sample comprises fewer than 150,000 clones, 70% to 80% of which are singletons, and around 6.3% rests with the top ten. The data derive from a study of cytomegalovirus exposure and HLA in healthy donors. The specimen sequenced was PBMCs. The chain joins TRBV5-1 to TRBJ1-1; 8 nucleotides match TRBD1. The TCR sequence derives from a man between 35 and 55 years old in good health and CMV-seropositive. This CDR3 is CASSPSTGGDTEAFF. The CDR3 nucleotides are TGCGCCAGCAGCCCCAGTACAGGGGGGGACACTGAAGCTTTCTTT.